A selection of T cell receptor beta chains follows, all from one sample in a study of T cells in Graves' hyperthyroidism and ophthalmopathy. TCRdb independently ran MiXCR on the multiplex PCR reads; one entry per CDR3 protein. The sample records over 200,000 distinct CDR3 sequences, around 16% being singletons. Sample: blood. The receptor source for this set is a man aged 40-49 years with Graves' hyperthyroidism. Both conserved end residues are part of each CDR3. A D gene is named only where the DNA matches it firmly. Expanded clones get a size class; other rows say once, few or many, or leave the size out.

D	V	length	J	size	CDR3	DNA
.	TRBV7-9	13	TRBJ2-1	few	CALGQSSYNEQFF	TGTGCCCTTGGACAGAGCTCCTACAATGAGCAGTTCTTC
TRBD1	TRBV24-1	15	TRBJ2-1	many	CATSDWDRGYNEQFF	TGTGCCACCAGTGATTGGGACAGGGGATACAATGAGCAGTTCTTC
TRBD2	TRBV13	15	TRBJ2-3	few	CASSTRDYSTDTQYF	TGTGCCAGCAGCACCCGGGACTATTCCACAGATACGCAGTATTTT
TRBD1	TRBV20-1	17	TRBJ1-2	many	CSARARDRSKTNYGYTF	TGCAGTGCTAGAGCCCGGGACAGGTCTAAGACTAACTATGGCTACACCTTC
TRBD1	TRBV3-1	16	TRBJ1-6	.	CASSKWTGVYNSPLHF	TGTGCCAGCAGTAAATGGACAGGGGTCTATAATTCACCCCTCCACTTT
.	TRBV20-1	14	TRBJ1-1	many	CSARGGGVSTEAFF	TGCAGTGCTAGAGGGGGGGGGGTGAGCACTGAAGCTTTCTTT
TRBD1	TRBV7-9	15	TRBJ1-3	.	CASSPWTGESNTIYF	TGTGCCAGCAGCCCGTGGACAGGGGAGTCAAACACCATATATTTT
.	TRBV6-2/TRBV6-3	11	TRBJ1-1	many	CASRRGIEAFF	TGTGCCAGCAGACGGGGGATTGAAGCTTTCTTT
.	TRBV6-1	13	TRBJ2-7	many	CASSPPGRSEQYF	TGTGCCAGCAGCCCCCCGGGCCGCTCCGAGCAGTACTTC
TRBD1	TRBV10-3	14	TRBJ1-4	few	CAISETGANEKLFF	TGTGCCATCAGTGAGACAGGGGCTAATGAAAAACTGTTTTTT
TRBD1	TRBV19	18	TRBJ1-1	.	CASSPGGGTGFRFPEAFF	TGTGCCAGTAGTCCCGGTGGCGGGACAGGGTTTCGGTTCCCTGAAGCTTTCTTT
TRBD1	TRBV28	14	TRBJ2-1	many	CASSLSQGVNEQFF	TGTGCCAGCAGTTTAAGCCAGGGGGTGAATGAGCAGTTCTTC
TRBD2	TRBV5-1	15	TRBJ2-1	few	CASGPGLVSYNEQFF	TGCGCCAGCGGCCCGGGACTAGTTTCCTACAATGAGCAGTTCTTC
.	TRBV5-1	15	TRBJ1-4	many	CASSLGEWANEKLFF	TGCGCCAGCAGCCTGGGGGAATGGGCTAATGAAAAACTGTTTTTT
.	TRBV11-2	14	TRBJ2-1	many	CASSPPWGGDEQFF	TGTGCCAGCAGCCCCCCCTGGGGGGGCGATGAGCAGTTCTTC
.	TRBV2	15	TRBJ2-3	many	CASGSGTSSTDTQYF	TGTGCCAGCGGCTCCGGGACTTCTAGCACAGATACGCAGTATTTT
.	TRBV20-1	13	TRBJ1-1	.	CSASGTQNTEAFF	TGCAGTGCTAGCGGGACACAGAACACTGAAGCTTTCTTT
.	TRBV7-6	14	TRBJ2-5	many	CASSQTEYQETQYF	TGTGCCAGCAGCCAGACAGAGTACCAAGAGACCCAGTACTTC
.	TRBV11-3	13	TRBJ1-1	many	CASSLLGDTEAFF	TGTGCCAGCAGCCTCTTGGGAGACACTGAAGCTTTCTTT
.	TRBV7-2	12	TRBJ2-3	many	CASSPRGDTQYF	TGTGCCAGCAGCCCGAGAGGGGATACGCAGTATTTT
.	TRBV6-2/TRBV6-3	18	TRBJ2-2	few	CASSYSQEITSNTGELFF	TGTGCCAGCAGTTACTCTCAGGAGATAACGTCGAACACCGGGGAGCTGTTTTTT
TRBD1	TRBV11-2	13	TRBJ2-1	many	CASTLQGGNEQFF	TGTGCCAGCACGCTACAGGGGGGCAATGAGCAGTTCTTC
.	TRBV7-2	15	TRBJ1-5	.	CASSTTPNSNQPQHF	TGTGCCAGCAGCACCACACCGAATAGCAATCAGCCCCAGCATTTT
TRBD1	TRBV9	16	TRBJ1-2	many	CASSVVGTGPVYGYTF	TGTGCCAGCAGCGTAGTAGGGACAGGGCCGGTCTATGGCTACACCTTC
.	TRBV20-1	15	TRBJ2-2	few	CSARDRGLSTGELFF	TGCAGTGCTAGAGATAGGGGCTTGAGCACCGGGGAGCTGTTTTTT
.	TRBV28	14	TRBJ1-2	.	CASSWGRGVGGYTF	TGTGCCAGCAGTTGGGGGCGGGGGGTTGGGGGCTACACCTTC
TRBD1	TRBV5-6	14	TRBJ2-7	few	CASSYGTGSYEQYF	TGTGCCAGCAGCTATGGGACAGGGTCCTACGAGCAGTACTTC
TRBD2	TRBV2	14	TRBJ2-1	.	CASSRTSSYNEQFF	TGTGCCAGCAGTAGGACTAGCAGTTACAATGAGCAGTTCTTC
.	TRBV18	12	TRBJ2-7	many	CASSPEGYEQYF	TGTGCCAGCTCACCAGAAGGGTACGAGCAGTACTTC
TRBD1	TRBV7-8	15	TRBJ1-1	many	CASSVGQGMNTEAFF	TGTGCCAGCAGCGTCGGACAGGGAATGAACACTGAAGCTTTCTTT
.	TRBV6-1	14	TRBJ2-7	many	CASSFGGGPYEQYF	TGTGCCAGCAGTTTTGGCGGGGGCCCCTACGAGCAGTACTTC
.	TRBV4-2	15	TRBJ1-1	many	CASSQVGRMNTEAFF	TGTGCCAGCAGCCAAGTAGGGCGGATGAACACTGAAGCTTTCTTT
.	TRBV5-8	15	TRBJ2-6	few	CASSPWALGANVLTF	TGTGCCAGCAGCCCCTGGGCTCTAGGGGCCAACGTCCTGACTTTC
TRBD1	TRBV28	14	TRBJ1-3	many	CASSSTGGGNTIYF	TGTGCCAGCAGTTCGACAGGGGGTGGAAACACCATATATTTT
.	TRBV11-2	11	TRBJ1-1	few	CASSFHTEAFF	TGTGCCAGCAGCTTCCACACTGAAGCTTTCTTT
TRBD1	TRBV12-3/TRBV12-4	16	TRBJ1-4	many	CASSPQTGQGPEKLFF	TGTGCCAGCAGTCCGCAAACAGGACAGGGGCCTGAAAAACTGTTTTTT
.	TRBV6-1	16	TRBJ2-4	few	CASSPAPGLAKNIQYF	TGTGCCAGCAGTCCGGCCCCTGGACTAGCCAAAAACATTCAGTACTTC
.	TRBV7-2	15	TRBJ1-5	.	CASSKGPQSSQPQHF	TGTGCCAGCAGCAAGGGACCTCAGTCCTCCCAGCCCCAGCATTTT